This TCR beta chain stems from a study of somatic mutations in cytotoxic T cells in rheumatoid arthritis. As for the study in general: Selected populations of V beta antibody-stained T cells underwent flow sorting at nearly 100% purity; these encompassed V beta1+ cells subjected to TCRB sequencing.

The CDR3 runs to 15 residues. V dropped 8 bases and J dropped 2 bases, with 19 bases sitting between them. Germline V gene lookup returns CDR1 SNHLY and CDR2 FYNNEI. To note about this clone: The antigen is not known.

Measured with immunoSEQ multiplex PCR; TCRdb has only the in-frame clones, and not every one. The data contain about 15,000 clones, more than 65% of them singletons. Points from the study as a whole: Just what the expanded CD8+ clones targeted, in terms of antigens, remained unknown. No significant CD8+ T-cell clonality difference was found between rheumatoid arthritis patients and age-matched controls.

The rearrangement links TRBV2 to TRBJ2-7, with a weak D call TRBD1 (5 bases). This receptor was identified in an adult with rheumatoid arthritis. Sequencing input: CD8+ T cells sorted from blood. The CDR3 bases are TGTGCCAGCCAAAGGGGTGGGGTAGATCCCTACGAGCAGTACTTC. It codes for CASQRGGVDPYEQYF.